This entry lists 9 T cell receptor beta chains sequenced from one sample in a study of shared clonotypes between healthy human individuals. Naive-designated CD8 cells lacked CD45RO, were positively enriched for CCR7, and omitted terminally differentiated effector memory CD45RA+ cells. Assay: immunoSEQ multiplex PCR; the TCRdb copy retains only in-frame clones and omits some. The data hold about 2 million clones, with about 95% observed a single time. The sample consisted of naive CD8+ T cells sorted from blood. The source of these receptors is a man between 18 and 29 years old in good health.

The chain employs TRBV27 and TRBJ2-7, with 14 positions matching TRBD2. The V gene's germline CDR1 is MNHEY and CDR2 SMNVEV (reference sequence). J gave up 2 bases and V 5 bases, and 5 bases lay outside the gene matches. The CDR3 totals 16 residues. CDR3: CASSGGLAGEAYEQYF. The CDR3 bases are TGTGCCAGCAGTGGGGGACTAGCGGGAGAAGCCTACGAGCAGTACTTC.

Remarks on this clone: Other DNA sequences from this sample encode an identical CDR3 as well. This chain connects TRBV5-4 to TRBJ1-2; D gene unclear. V lost 0 bases and J 0 bases, leaving 3 bases between the germline ends. This CDR3 spans 13 amino acids. CDR1 SGHNT and CDR2 YYREEE come from the germline V gene (reference sequence). CDR3 in amino acids: CASSLGANYGYTF. The CDR3 bases are TGTGCCAGCAGCTTGGGAGCTAACTATGGCTACACCTTC.

J is TRBJ2-1 and V is TRBV2, with TRBD1 identical over 7 bases. The CDR3 is 16 residues long. Trimming at V came to 4 bases and at J to 5 bases, leaving 11 bases not matched to a gene. Germline values: CDR1 SNHLY, CDR2 FYNNEI. The CDR3 DNA follows: TGTGCCAGCAGTGGTGGACAGGCGGTACCCCACAATGAGCAGTTCTTC. Translated, it gives CASSGGQAVPHNEQFF.

This chain uses TRBV6-5 with TRBJ2-7; a possible D gene is TRBD2 (7 bases). Germline values: CDR1 MNHEY, CDR2 SVGAGI. CDR3 length equals 15 residues. Trimming stripped 0 bases from V and 3 bases from J, with 12 bases between. The CDR3: CASSYSGGPIYEQYF. CDR3 coding DNA: TGTGCCAGCAGTTACTCGGGGGGGCCGATCTACGAGCAGTACTTC.

This clone was counted once. The rearrangement joins TRBV7-6 to TRBJ2-7, with D possibly TRBD1 on 5 matching bases. In germline, CDR1 is SGHVS, CDR2 FNYEAQ. The CDR3 extends over 14 amino acids. Trimming cost V 1 base and J 2 bases, with 9 bases left between them. CDR3 bases: TGTGCCAGCAGCTTAGAGCCGACAGCCTACGAGCAGTACTTC. It specifies CASSLEPTAYEQYF.

The chain is built from TRBV5-6 and TRBJ2-7; D ambiguous. The CDR3 runs to 14 residues. From germline, CDR1 is SGHDT and CDR2 YYEEEE. V dropped 0 bases and J dropped 7 bases, with 14 bases sitting between them. The DNA of the CDR3 is TGTGCCAGCAGCTTGGCCGAACAGTCTTGGGAGCAGTACTTC. It codes for CASSLAEQSWEQYF.

This clone occurred once. This rearrangement joins TRBV6-1 to TRBJ2-3, with 9 bases identical to TRBD2. The V segment lost 1 base and the J segment 4 bases; nucleotides outside the gene matches: 15. The V gene's germline CDR1 is MNHNS and CDR2 SASEGT. The CDR3 contains 19 residues. For the CDR3, the DNA is TGTGCCAGCAGTGAAGTGGCTAGCGGGGAGGTTTGGGGCGCAGATACGCAGTATTTT. Protein: CASSEVASGEVWGADTQYF.

The chain uses TRBV4-1 and TRBJ2-3; 11 bases map to TRBD2. The germline gives CDR1 MGHRA, CDR2 YSYEKL. This CDR3 spans 18 amino acids. The ends lost 3 bases at V and 2 bases at J; junction bases unmatched: 10. CDR3 nucleotides: TGCGCCAGCAGCCACGAATTGGGACTAGCGGAAATCACAGATACGCAGTATTTT. It translates to CASSHELGLAEITDTQYF.

The chain carries TRBV29-1 and TRBJ2-7, with D perhaps being TRBD1 or TRBD2 (6 bases each). This CDR3 is 12 amino acids long. Trimming removed 4 bases at V and 6 bases at J, with 13 bases between. Germline V gene sequence: CDR1 SQVTM, CDR2 ANQGSEA. This CDR3 is CSVVGGAGEQYF. The CDR3 bases are TGCAGCGTTGTGGGGGGCGCCGGCGAGCAGTACTTC.